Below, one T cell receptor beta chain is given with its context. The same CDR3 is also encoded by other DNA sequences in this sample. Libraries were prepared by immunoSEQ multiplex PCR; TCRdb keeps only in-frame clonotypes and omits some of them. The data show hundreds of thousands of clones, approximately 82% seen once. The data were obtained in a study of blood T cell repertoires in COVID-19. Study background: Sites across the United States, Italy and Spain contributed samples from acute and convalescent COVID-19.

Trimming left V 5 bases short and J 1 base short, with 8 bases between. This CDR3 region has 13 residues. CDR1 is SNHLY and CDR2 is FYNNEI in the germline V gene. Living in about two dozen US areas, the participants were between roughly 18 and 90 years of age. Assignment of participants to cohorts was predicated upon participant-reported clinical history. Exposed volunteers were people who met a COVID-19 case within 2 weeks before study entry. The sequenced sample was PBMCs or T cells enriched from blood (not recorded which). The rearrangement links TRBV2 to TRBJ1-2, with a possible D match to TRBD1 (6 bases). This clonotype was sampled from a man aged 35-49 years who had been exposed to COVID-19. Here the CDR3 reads CASSSDSNYGYTF. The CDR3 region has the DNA TGTGCCAGCAGTTCGGACAGTAACTATGGCTACACCTTC.